Listed here are 27 T cell receptor beta chains from one sample, sequenced in a study of beta chain features in type 1 diabetes. The authors reverse transcribed all of the isolated RNA, so sequencing captured expressed TCRB transcripts. The method was immunoSEQ multiplex PCR; TCRdb's version includes in-frame clones alone and lacks a portion of them. This table has 65,000 to 100,000 clones, roughly a third appearing once. Sequencing used stem cell memory CD4+ T cells from blood. The receptors originated from a woman aged 18-29 years in good health.

This chain uses TRBV7-3 with TRBJ2-3; D is ambiguous. The germline gives CDR1 SGHTA, CDR2 FQGTGA. Deletions cut 5 bases from V and 0 bases from J, with 12 bases between. This CDR3 spans 15 amino acids. CDR3 nucleotide sequence: TGTGCCAGCAGCCGTATCGGTTCTAGCACAGATACGCAGTATTTT. This codes for CASSRIGSSTDTQYF.

The rearrangement links TRBV7-9 to TRBJ1-1, with D unclear. CDR3 length: 16 amino acids. Germline values: CDR1 SEHNR, CDR2 FQNEAQ (reference sequence). The V gene lost 5 bases and the J gene lost 0 bases, with 16 bases spanning the gap. CDR3 residues: CASSRELGRLNTEAFF. The CDR3 DNA reads as TGTGCCAGCAGCCGGGAGTTAGGACGGCTGAACACTGAAGCTTTCTTT.

Only a few counts were recorded for this clone. The same CDR3 arises from other DNA sequences in this sample as well. J is TRBJ2-5 and V is TRBV2, with D tentatively TRBD1 (5 bases). The germline V gene has CDR1 SNHLY and CDR2 FYNNEI. This CDR3 is 12 amino acids long. The V end lost 3 bases, the J end lost 3 bases, and 5 bases lay between the germline ends. CDR3 coding DNA: TGTGCCAGCAGTGACAGGGAAGAGACCCAGTACTTC. Translating it yields CASSDREETQYF.

The chain carries TRBV20-1 and TRBJ2-1, with D unresolved. Trimming removed 3 bases from V and 5 bases from J, with 5 bases in between. The CDR3 sequence is 11 residues long. Germline lookup yields CDR1 DFQATT and CDR2 SNEGSKA (reference sequence). The CDR3 sequence: CSARTDNEQFF. The CDR3 bases are TGCAGTGCTAGGACTGACAATGAGCAGTTCTTC.

This clone was picked up a small number of times. The chain joins TRBV5-1 to TRBJ1-4; D gene uncertain. This CDR3 region has 16 residues. CDR1 SGHRS and CDR2 YFSETQ come from the germline V gene. Between the trimmed V and J ends, which lost 1 base and 0 bases, there was a span of 10 bases. The CDR3 DNA follows: TGCGCCAGCAGCTTGTCCGTCCTTGCAACTAATGAAAAACTGTTTTTT. Protein: CASSLSVLATNEKLFF.

V gene TRBV28 combines with J gene TRBJ2-5, with no clear D. V lost 4 bases, J lost 1 base, and 10 bases lay in between. The CDR3 length is 14 residues. Germline CDR1 is MDHEN and CDR2 is SYDVKM. DNA of the CDR3: TGTGCCAGCAGTTCCTCGGGTCTCCAAGAGACCCAGTACTTC. It translates to CASSSSGLQETQYF. The variable domain in full, with the rest retrieved from reference TRBV28 and TRBJ2-5, is DVKVTQSSRYLVKRTGEKVFLECVQDMDHENMFWYRQDPGLGLRLIYFSYDVKMKEKGDIPEGYSVSREKKERFSLILESASTNQTSMYLCASSSSGLQETQYFGPGTRLLVL.

The gene calls are TRBV27 and TRBJ1-2, with 7 bases matching TRBD1. Germline V CDR1 and CDR2: MNHEY, SMNVEV (reference sequence). Unmatched junction bases numbered 9, after V lost 1 base and J lost 4 bases. The CDR3 extends over 16 amino acids. In nucleotides, the CDR3 is TGTGCCAGCAGTTTATATCCCCCCGCAGGGGGCTATGGCTACACCTTC. Translation gives CASSLYPPAGGYGYTF.

The genes are TRBV18 and TRBJ1-1, with D unresolved. Germline V gene lookup returns CDR1 KGHSH and CDR2 LQKENI. The CDR3 runs to 16 residues. V was shortened by 1 base and J by 2 bases, with 14 bases between the two germline ends. As DNA, the CDR3 is TGTGCCAGCTCACCACGCAGTCCCTCGGGAAACACTGAAGCTTTCTTT. Amino acid sequence: CASSPRSPSGNTEAFF.

This clone was found once. V is TRBV10-3 and J is TRBJ2-7; 12 nucleotides match TRBD2. From germline, CDR1 is ENHRY and CDR2 SYGVKD. There are 16 residues in the CDR3. Trimming took 8 bases from V and 1 from J; bases not matched to a gene: 9. CDR3 sequence reads: CAIGAGTSGFSYEQYF. The CDR3 DNA is TGTGCCATCGGGGCGGGGACTAGCGGGTTTTCCTACGAGCAGTACTTC.

The J gene is TRBJ2-5, the V gene TRBV6-6; TRBD2 aligns across 14 bases. The V gene's germline CDR1 is MNHNY and CDR2 SVGAGI (reference sequence). The CDR3 totals 15 residues. V gave up 6 bases and J gave up 3 bases; unmatched junction bases: 3. This CDR3 is CASRTGLAGEETQYF. DNA for the CDR3: TGTGCCAGCAGGACGGGACTAGCGGGGGAAGAGACCCAGTACTTC.

This sequence joins TRBV7-9 and TRBJ2-3, with TRBD2 matching 9 bases. CDR1 is SEHNR and CDR2 is FQNEAQ in the germline V gene (reference sequence). The CDR3 covers 16 residues. The trim removed 6 bases at V and 0 bases at J, leaving 7 bases unmatched. CDR3 sequence reads: CASSQAGGRSTDTQYF. The CDR3 region has the DNA TGTGCCAGCAGTCAAGCGGGGGGCCGTAGCACAGATACGCAGTATTTT.

The V gene is TRBV2, the J gene TRBJ1-2, with 9 bases that match TRBD1. The CDR3 has 16 amino acids. V lost 11 bases to trimming and J lost 4 bases; unmatched junction nucleotides: 17. The germline V gene encodes CDR1 SNHLY and CDR2 FYNNEI. CDR3 bases: TGTGCCGGGAAACGGGACAGGGTTTATGAGAGCTATGGCTACACCTTC. Protein sequence: CAGKRDRVYESYGYTF.

On this clone itself: An end of the junction does not agree with germline; a read error may underlie this. This sequence joins TRBV7-9 and TRBJ1-1; D is perhaps TRBD1 (5 bases). The germline gives CDR1 SEHNR, CDR2 FQNEAQ (reference sequence). The CDR3 extends over 14 amino acids. The CDR3 sequence: CASSVAGAHTEAFF. CDR3 bases: TGTGCCAGCAGCGTAGCTGGGGCTCACACTGAAGCTTTCTTT. Using reference TRBV7-9 and TRBJ1-1 for the parts outside the CDR3, the full variable domain is DTGVSQNPRHKITKRGQNVTFRCDPISEHNRLYWYRQTLGQGPEFLTYFQNEAQLEKSRLLSDRFSAERPKGSFSTLEIQRTEQGDSAMYLCASSVAGAHTEAFFGQGTRLTVV.

This clone appeared a few times. The V and J genes are TRBV7-9 and TRBJ1-4, with TRBD1 matching over 10 bases. J lost 5 bases, V lost 5 bases, and 8 bases had no gene match. Per the germline V gene, CDR1 is SEHNR and CDR2 is FQNEAQ (reference sequence). The CDR3 totals 16 residues. CDR3 protein: CASSTGQGEVNEKLFF. CDR3 DNA: TGTGCCAGCAGCACCGGACAGGGGGAAGTGAATGAAAAACTGTTTTTT.

The chain employs TRBV9 and TRBJ2-3, with D possibly being TRBD2 (5 bases). This CDR3 has 17 amino acids. Trimming stripped 2 bases from V and 5 bases from J, with 21 bases between. CDR1 SGDLS and CDR2 YYNGEE come from the germline V gene. CDR3 bases: TGTGCCAGCAGCGTGTACTCGGGCGGGTCAACGGGAGATACGCAGTATTTT. Encoded protein: CASSVYSGGSTGDTQYF.

The chain couples TRBV9 to TRBJ2-3; 13 bases agree with TRBD2. There are 19 residues in the CDR3. V lost 3 bases and J lost 7; bases outside the gene matches: 17. Germline-derived CDR1 and CDR2 are SGDLS and YYNGEE. CDR3 region: CASSARTSGGPAERNTQYF. The CDR3 DNA is TGTGCCAGCAGCGCTAGGACTAGCGGGGGACCAGCGGAACGAAATACGCAGTATTTT.

In this sample, this clone turned up a few times. This chain's CDR3 is CASSPPAGQNYGYTF. CDR3 DNA: TGTGCCAGCTCACCACCGGCAGGGCAAAACTATGGCTACACCTTC. The genes are TRBV18 and TRBJ1-2; D perhaps matches TRBD1 (5 bases). The CDR3 is 15 residues long. V was cut by 0 bases and J by 2 bases, with 10 bases left in between. Germline V gives CDR1 KGHSH, CDR2 LQKENI.

This clone has just a few counts. This sequence joins TRBV7-2 and TRBJ2-1, with 8 bases identical to TRBD1. V dropped 2 bases and J dropped 0; count of bases not matched to a gene: 6. CDR1 and CDR2 from the germline V gene are SGHTA and FQGNSA. This CDR3 contains 17 residues. The CDR3 here is CASSLRDRRSSYNEQFF. The CDR3 DNA is TGTGCCAGCAGCTTAAGGGACAGGAGGAGCTCCTACAATGAGCAGTTCTTC.

The genes are TRBV2 and TRBJ2-2; TRBD2 aligns across 7 bases. This CDR3 has 16 residues. Germline assignment: CDR1 SNHLY and CDR2 FYNNEI. J was trimmed by 5 bases and V by 0 bases; bases with no gene match: 6. The CDR3 sequence is CASSEARLAETGELFF. CDR3 nucleotides: TGTGCCAGCAGTGAAGCCCGTCTAGCGGAAACCGGGGAGCTGTTTTTT.

The genes are TRBV11-2 and TRBJ1-4; 9 bases map to TRBD1. Germline CDR1 reads SGHAT; CDR2 reads FQNNGV. V lost 5 bases and J lost 7; bases outside the gene matches: 8. The CDR3 runs 15 residues. The CDR3 protein is CASSRTGALSEKLFF. The CDR3 DNA sequence: TGTGCCAGCAGCCGGACAGGGGCCTTAAGTGAAAAACTGTTTTTT.

The CDR3 sequence: CASSPGTSSYNEQFF. CDR3 nucleotide sequence: TGCGCCAGCAGTCCCGGGACTAGCTCTTACAATGAGCAGTTCTTC. The chain recombines TRBV5-1 with TRBJ2-1, with TRBD2 matching 9 bases. The germline V gene has CDR1 SGHRS and CDR2 YFSETQ. The CDR3 length is 15 residues. V dropped 5 bases and J dropped 4; count of bases not matched to a gene: 7.

V usage is TRBV19 and J usage is TRBJ1-2; TRBD1 matches 8 bases. The CDR3 is 14 residues long. The junction had 6 bases not matched to a gene; V was cut back by 5 bases and J by 4 bases. CDR1 is LNHDA and CDR2 is SQIVND in the germline V gene (reference sequence). The CDR3 coding sequence is TGTGCCAGTAGTGTCGGACAGGGAGGCTATGGCTACACCTTC. Amino acid sequence: CASSVGQGGYGYTF.

This clone was counted a few times. The rearrangement uses TRBV19 and TRBJ2-7; TRBD1 aligns across 8 bases. The CDR3 is made up of 14 amino acids. V shed 3 bases, J shed 2 bases, and the junction held 3 bases outside the gene matches. Germline CDR1 and CDR2: LNHDA and SQIVND (reference sequence). The CDR3, as DNA: TGTGCCAGTAGTATTACACAGGGGGCCTACGAGCAGTACTTC. It yields the protein CASSITQGAYEQYF.

This clone has only a few counts. The J gene is TRBJ2-5, the V gene TRBV4-1; D might be TRBD1 (6 bases). CDR3 length: 15 amino acids. Per germline, CDR1 MGHRA and CDR2 YSYEKL. Deletions cut 4 bases from V and 3 bases from J, with 15 bases between. CDR3 nucleotide sequence: TGCGCCAGCAGCCTCCTCGGACAGAAAGAAGAGACCCAGTACTTC. Translated, it gives CASSLLGQKEETQYF.

This sequence joins TRBV4-1 and TRBJ2-1, with TRBD2 matching over 10 bases. Germline V lookup: CDR1 MGHRA, CDR2 YSYEKL. After removal of 6 bases from V and 4 bases from J, the junction contained 9 bases not matched to a gene. The length of the CDR3 is 16 residues. This chain's CDR3 is CASRGVSGGPYNEQFF. The CDR3 coding sequence is TGCGCCAGCAGGGGGGTTAGCGGGGGGCCTTACAATGAGCAGTTCTTC.

V and J are TRBV5-6 and TRBJ2-5, with 13 bases aligning to TRBD2. The V segment lost 2 bases and the J segment 5 bases; nucleotides outside the gene matches: 6. The germline CDR1 and CDR2 sequences are SGHDT and YYEEEE. This CDR3 has 16 amino acids. Written as DNA, the CDR3 is TGTGCCAGCAGCTTACTAGCGGGGGGGCTGTTGGAGACCCAGTACTTC. This sequence encodes CASSLLAGGLLETQYF.

The rearrangement joins TRBV5-4 to TRBJ2-7, with TRBD2 identical over 8 bases. The CDR3 is made up of 16 amino acids. From germline, CDR1 is SGHNT and CDR2 YYREEE (reference sequence). The trim removed 0 bases at V and 4 bases at J, leaving 9 bases unmatched. The CDR3 loop reads CASSLDPSAGGYEQYF. DNA for the CDR3: TGTGCCAGCAGCTTGGACCCTTCCGCGGGGGGATACGAGCAGTACTTC. The full variable domain, completed using reference TRBV5-4 and TRBJ2-7, is ETGVTQSPTHLIKTRGQQVTLRCSSQSGHNTVSWYQQALGQGPQFIFQYYREEENGRGNFPPRFSGLQFPNYSSELNVNALELDDSALYLCASSLDPSAGGYEQYFGPGTRLTVT.